This entry lists 29 T cell receptor beta chains sequenced from one sample in a study of PD-L1 blockade in urothelial cancer. Repertoires were generated with immunoSEQ multiplex PCR, while TCRdb's copy carries only in-frame clones and drops some. This sample has approximately 79,000 clones, with around 90% found just once. Sequencing used PBMCs, obtained around atezolizumab (anti-PD-L1) treatment. The receptor set was obtained from a woman between 65 and 79 years old with urothelial cancer.

V usage is TRBV19 and J usage is TRBJ2-1; 10 nucleotides align to TRBD2. Trimming removed 3 bases from V and 8 bases from J; junction bases left unmatched: 10. The CDR3 has 16 amino acids. Germline lookup yields CDR1 LNHDA and CDR2 SQIVND (reference sequence). The DNA of the CDR3 is TGTGCCAGTAGTATTCTAGCGGGAGTTGTTTCCGATGAGCAGTTCTTC. Translated, it gives CASSILAGVVSDEQFF.

This chain uses TRBV6-6 with TRBJ2-7; the D gene is possibly TRBD1 (5 bases). CDR3 size: 14 residues. Germline V gives CDR1 MNHNY, CDR2 SVGAGI (reference sequence). Between the trimmed V and J ends, which lost 6 bases and 3 bases, there was a span of 15 bases. The CDR3, as DNA: TGTGCCAGCAGCCAGGGAAAACTGCTCTACGAGCAGTACTTC. It translates to CASSQGKLLYEQYF.

The V and J genes are TRBV11-2 and TRBJ2-2, with D perhaps TRBD1 (6 bases). The CDR3 has 15 residues. Trimming took 1 base from V and 2 from J, leaving 8 bases between them. Germline assignment: CDR1 SGHAT and CDR2 FQNNGV. The DNA of the CDR3 is TGTGCCAGCAGCTTAGCTGGGGGCAACACCGGGGAGCTGTTTTTT. Its protein is CASSLAGGNTGELFF.

The V call is TRBV7-8, the J call TRBJ2-7; 10 bases agree with TRBD2. The germline gives CDR1 SGHVS, CDR2 FQNEAQ. The CDR3 runs to 17 residues. J gave up 7 bases and V 5 bases, and 17 bases lay outside the gene matches. The CDR3, as DNA: TGTGCCAGCAGCCCCCCCCTGGGACTAGCGACAACCTGGGAGCAGTACTTC. This translates into CASSPPLGLATTWEQYF.

Here the CDR3 reads CASSHEGGGNYGYTF. DNA for the CDR3: TGCGCCAGCAGCCATGAAGGGGGCGGGAACTATGGCTACACCTTC. The genes are TRBV4-1 and TRBJ1-2; TRBD1 matches at 7 bases. The CDR3 sequence is 15 residues long. From germline, CDR1 is MGHRA and CDR2 YSYEKL. V gave up 3 bases and J gave up 2 bases; unmatched junction bases: 6.

The rearrangement joins TRBV29-1 to TRBJ2-7; 10 nucleotides align to TRBD2. J lost 4 bases, V lost 6 bases, and 9 bases had no gene match. Germline CDR1 is SQVTM and CDR2 is ANQGSEA. This CDR3 comprises 14 residues. CDR3 DNA sequence: TGCAGCGTGAGCACTAGCGGGATGTCTTACGAGCAGTACTTC. It codes for CSVSTSGMSYEQYF.

The V and J genes are TRBV5-1 and TRBJ2-3; 10 nucleotides line up with TRBD1. Trimming took 0 bases from V and 1 from J; bases not matched to a gene: 2. The length of the CDR3 is 16 residues. The germline V gene has CDR1 SGHRS and CDR2 YFSETQ. The CDR3 DNA reads TGCGCCAGCAGCTTGGCCGGGACAGGGGGCACAGATACGCAGTATTTT. It encodes CASSLAGTGGTDTQYF.

J is TRBJ2-5 and V is TRBV7-9; TRBD1 might be the D (7 bases). The CDR3 extends over 15 amino acids. V dropped 5 bases and J dropped 5 bases, with 18 bases sitting between them. Germline CDR1 and CDR2: SEHNR and FQNEAQ (reference sequence). The CDR3 is CASSLRQGGEETQYF. Here the CDR3 DNA reads TGTGCCAGCAGCCTTCGACAGGGCGGGGAGGAGACCCAGTACTTC.

The chain couples TRBV28 to TRBJ2-7, with TRBD1 matching over 9 bases. CDR1 is MDHEN, CDR2 SYDVKM, per germline. Trimming took 6 bases from V and 7 from J; bases not matched to a gene: 7. This CDR3 comprises 13 residues. The CDR3, as DNA: TGTGCCAGCAGCCCTGACAGGGGGGATGAGCAGTACTTC. Protein sequence: CASSPDRGDEQYF.

The rearrangement links TRBV18 to TRBJ1-1; 8 bases agree with TRBD1. After removal of 5 bases from V and 4 bases from J, the junction contained 6 bases not matched to a gene. This CDR3 region has 14 residues. Germline CDR1 is KGHSH and CDR2 is LQKENI. The CDR3 is CASSYDRGGTEAFF. CDR3 coding DNA: TGTGCCAGCTCATACGACAGGGGTGGCACTGAAGCTTTCTTT.

The CDR3 region is CASSFWRNTEAFF. For the CDR3, the DNA is TGTGCCAGCAGTTTTTGGAGGAACACTGAAGCTTTCTTT. V gene TRBV27 combines with J gene TRBJ1-1; D is undetermined. The CDR3 spans 13 residues. With 3 bases removed from V and 1 base from J, the gap between germline ends came to 6 bases. Germline-derived CDR1 and CDR2 are MNHEY and SMNVEV (reference sequence).

This clone was recorded only once. The chain couples TRBV5-6 to TRBJ2-7; possible D gene TRBD1, 6 bases. V was pared by 3 bases and J by 2 bases, with 15 bases between. CDR1 is SGHDT, CDR2 YYEEEE, per germline. The CDR3 is 15 residues long. CDR3 nucleotides: TGTGCCAGCAGCTCTCACAGGGAATCCCCCTACGAGCAGTACTTC. Its translation: CASSSHRESPYEQYF. Looking up the rest from reference TRBV5-6 and TRBJ2-7 gives the full variable domain: DAGVTQSPTHLIKTRGQQVTLRCSPKSGHDTVSWYQQALGQGPQFIFQYYEEEERQRGNFPDRFSGHQFPNYSSELNVNALLLGDSALYLCASSSHRESPYEQYFGPGTRLTVT.

The chain has TRBV9 and TRBJ1-5; TRBD1 matches 10 bases. Germline CDR1 is SGDLS and CDR2 is YYNGEE. With V trimmed by 3 bases and J by 3 bases, 12 bases remained unmatched. The CDR3 spans 18 residues. The CDR3 coding sequence is TGTGCCAGCAGCGGATCCCCGGGACAGGGGCCGAACAATCAGCCCCAGCATTTT. Protein product: CASSGSPGQGPNNQPQHF.

The chain links TRBV18 to TRBJ1-4, with D tentatively TRBD1 (6 bases). V lost 3 bases and J lost 2, with 7 bases in between. Germline CDR1 is KGHSH and CDR2 is LQKENI. This CDR3 spans 14 amino acids. DNA of the CDR3: TGTGCCAGCTCACCGGGGGCGACTAATGAAAAACTGTTTTTT. It encodes CASSPGATNEKLFF.

This chain uses TRBV5-1 with TRBJ2-1, with 9 bases aligning to TRBD2. The CDR3 has 19 residues. Germline-derived CDR1 and CDR2 are SGHRS and YFSETQ. V lost 3 bases and J lost 3; bases outside the gene matches: 16. CDR3 in amino acids: CASSSHTTTSGSFYNEQFF. In DNA form, the CDR3 reads TGCGCCAGCAGCTCCCACACAACTACTAGCGGGTCATTCTACAATGAGCAGTTCTTC.

The chain carries TRBV4-1 and TRBJ2-7; 13 bases fit TRBD2. V trimming: 4 bases; J trimming: 1 base; junction bases outside the gene matches: 1. The CDR3 has 15 amino acids. Germline-derived CDR1 and CDR2 are MGHRA and YSYEKL. CDR3 DNA: TGCGCCAGCAGCCGGACTAGCGGGAGTTCCTACGAGCAGTACTTC. Translating gives CASSRTSGSSYEQYF.

The chain employs TRBV7-2 and TRBJ2-3, with 11 bases aligning to TRBD2. The V gene end was trimmed by 5 bases and the J gene end by 2 bases; junction bases not matched to a gene: 3. The CDR3 contains 15 residues. Germline V lookup: CDR1 SGHTA, CDR2 FQGNSA. CDR3 DNA sequence: TGTGCCAGCAGCGCGGGACTAGCGGTCACAGATACGCAGTATTTT. It translates to CASSAGLAVTDTQYF. The full variable domain, rest sourced from reference TRBV7-2 and TRBJ2-3, is GAGVSQSPSNKVTEKGKDVELRCDPISGHTALYWYRQSLGQGLEFLIYFQGNSAPDKSGLPSDRFSAERTGGSVSTLTIQRTQQEDSAVYLCASSAGLAVTDTQYFGPGTRLTVL.

V is TRBV27 and J is TRBJ1-6; TRBD1 agrees at 11 bases. The CDR3 spans 17 residues. Germline V gives CDR1 MNHEY, CDR2 SMNVEV (reference sequence). The V gene end was trimmed by 4 bases and the J gene end by 9 bases; junction bases not matched to a gene: 11. The CDR3 here is CASSYRLPGQGASPLHF. Written as DNA, the CDR3 is TGTGCCAGCAGTTATAGGCTACCAGGACAGGGGGCTTCACCCCTCCACTTT.

The gene calls are TRBV30 and TRBJ2-5; tentative D call: TRBD2 (7 bases). Between the trimmed V and J ends, which lost 0 bases and 1 base, there was a span of 18 bases. From germline, CDR1 is GTSNPN and CDR2 SVGIG (reference sequence). This CDR3 comprises 17 residues. Written as DNA, the CDR3 is TGTGCCTGGAGTGTACTTTGGGGGGGGCGCTCCCAAGAGACCCAGTACTTC. Amino acids: CAWSVLWGGRSQETQYF.

The gene calls are TRBV18 and TRBJ1-1, with D unclear. Per the germline V gene, CDR1 is KGHSH and CDR2 is LQKENI. This CDR3 region has 13 residues. With 5 bases removed from V and 0 bases from J, the gap between germline ends came to 7 bases. The CDR3 spells CASSTGMNTEAFF. The CDR3 DNA reads as TGTGCCAGCTCAACGGGGATGAACACTGAAGCTTTCTTT.

The genes are TRBV27 and TRBJ2-7; TRBD2 matches 10 bases. The germline V gene encodes CDR1 MNHEY and CDR2 SMNVEV (reference sequence). The CDR3 is made up of 15 amino acids. V was pared by 3 bases and J by 4 bases, with 6 bases of the junction left unmatched. This CDR3 is CASSFYTSGTYEQYF. CDR3 DNA: TGTGCCAGCAGTTTTTACACTAGCGGGACTTACGAGCAGTACTTC.

The sample holds a few counts of this clone. The chain links TRBV27 to TRBJ2-2; the D gene is possibly TRBD2 (6 bases). V lost 8 bases and J lost 4, with 14 bases in between. From germline, CDR1 is MNHEY and CDR2 SMNVEV (reference sequence). The CDR3 extends over 14 amino acids. The CDR3 is CASSGTFPTGELFF. The CDR3, as DNA: TGTGCCAGCTCAGGGACTTTTCCCACCGGGGAGCTGTTTTTT.

CDR3: CATSRGEATYNEQFF. The CDR3 DNA follows: TGTGCCACCAGTCGGGGGGAGGCAACCTACAATGAGCAGTTCTTC. The chain employs TRBV15 and TRBJ2-1; 7 bases line up with TRBD2. The CDR3 is 15 amino acids. The germline CDR1 and CDR2 sequences are LNHNV and YYDKDF (reference sequence). J lost 2 bases, V lost 6 bases, and 7 bases had no gene match.

The chain joins TRBV5-1 to TRBJ2-2; 10 bases match TRBD2. CDR3 length: 16 amino acids. Germline-derived CDR1 and CDR2 are SGHRS and YFSETQ. Trimming cost V 3 bases and J 2 bases; bases outside gene matches: 4. CDR3 amino acids: CASSYTSGENTGELFF. The CDR3 DNA reads as TGCGCCAGCAGCTATACTAGCGGGGAAAACACCGGGGAGCTGTTTTTT.

This clone was seen just once. This chain connects TRBV15 to TRBJ2-7, with 8 bases fitting TRBD2. Germline CDR1 and CDR2: LNHNV and YYDKDF (reference sequence). This CDR3 is 13 amino acids long. V trimming: 7 bases; J trimming: 5 bases; junction bases outside the gene matches: 7. CDR3 nucleotide sequence: TGTGCCACCAACGAGCGGGAGCTCGACGAGCAGTACTTC. It encodes CATNERELDEQYF.

V is TRBV10-3 and J is TRBJ2-1; weak D call: TRBD2 (5 bases). The germline V gene encodes CDR1 ENHRY and CDR2 SYGVKD. V was shortened by 7 bases and J by 5 bases, with 18 bases between the two germline ends. The CDR3 is 15 residues long. The CDR3 sequence: CAIKAEASNNNEQFF. In DNA, the CDR3 is TGTGCCATCAAGGCGGAGGCCTCAAATAACAATGAGCAGTTCTTC.

The V gene is TRBV4-1, the J gene TRBJ2-1, with 7 positions matching TRBD1. The CDR3 is made up of 15 amino acids. V trimming: 4 bases; J trimming: 0 bases; junction bases outside the gene matches: 3. CDR1 and CDR2 (germline): MGHRA, YSYEKL. The CDR3 nucleotides are TGCGCCAGCAGCCGACAGGGCGGCTCCTACAATGAGCAGTTCTTC. It codes for CASSRQGGSYNEQFF.

The DNA for the CDR3 is TGTGCCATCAGTGGGGCAGGGGACTATGGTGGCTACACCTTC. Translation: CAISGAGDYGGYTF. The V and J genes are TRBV10-3 and TRBJ1-2; TRBD1 is a possible D gene (6 bases). Trimming left V 4 bases short and J 7 bases short, with 16 bases between. CDR3 length: 14 residues. Germline V lookup: CDR1 ENHRY, CDR2 SYGVKD.

The chain carries TRBV21-1 and TRBJ1-5; TRBD1 is taken as the D call from the table, unchecked against the DNA. TRBV21-1 is reported as a pseudogene. The CDR3 sequence is 20 residues long. The CDR3 DNA reads TGTGCCAGCAGCATTTCGCGACAGGGGGCCAAGCAGTGTAGCAATCAGCCCCAGCATTTT. Translated, it gives CASSISRQGAKQCSNQPQHF.